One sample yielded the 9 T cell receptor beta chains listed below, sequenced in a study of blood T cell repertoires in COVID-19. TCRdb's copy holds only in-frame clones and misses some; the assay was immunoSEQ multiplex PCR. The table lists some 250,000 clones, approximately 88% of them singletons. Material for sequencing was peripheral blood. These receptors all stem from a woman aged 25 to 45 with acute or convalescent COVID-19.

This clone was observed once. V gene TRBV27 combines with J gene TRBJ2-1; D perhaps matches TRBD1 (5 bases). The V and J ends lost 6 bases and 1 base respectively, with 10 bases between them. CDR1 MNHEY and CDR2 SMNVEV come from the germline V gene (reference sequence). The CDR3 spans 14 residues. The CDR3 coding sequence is TGTGCCAGCAGGGCGGCAGGGTCCTACAATGAGCAGTTCTTC. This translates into CASRAAGSYNEQFF.

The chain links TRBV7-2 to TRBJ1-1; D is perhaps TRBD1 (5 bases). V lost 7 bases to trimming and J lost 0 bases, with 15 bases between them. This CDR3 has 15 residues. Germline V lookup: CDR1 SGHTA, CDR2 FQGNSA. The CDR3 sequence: CASTGGFPLNTEAFF. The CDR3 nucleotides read TGTGCCAGCACGGGGGGTTTCCCCTTGAACACTGAAGCTTTCTTT.

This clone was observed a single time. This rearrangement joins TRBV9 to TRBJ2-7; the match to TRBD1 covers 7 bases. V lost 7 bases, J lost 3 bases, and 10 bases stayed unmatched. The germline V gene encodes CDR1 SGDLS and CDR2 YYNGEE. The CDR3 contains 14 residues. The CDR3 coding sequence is TGTGCCAGCTCTACGACGTCAGGGGGCTACGAGCAGTACTTC. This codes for CASSTTSGGYEQYF.

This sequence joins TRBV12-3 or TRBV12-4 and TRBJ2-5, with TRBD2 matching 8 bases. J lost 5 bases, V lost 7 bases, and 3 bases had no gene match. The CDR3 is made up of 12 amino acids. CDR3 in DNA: TGTGCCAGCAAACTAGCGGCGGAGACCCAGTACTTC. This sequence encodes CASKLAAETQYF.

The CDR3 is CASSLARFIDRELYEQYF. DNA of the CDR3: TGTGCCAGCAGCTTAGCGCGATTTATCGACAGGGAATTGTACGAGCAGTACTTC. V and J are TRBV7-8 and TRBJ2-7; 7 bases agree with TRBD1. This CDR3 spans 18 amino acids. Per germline, CDR1 SGHVS and CDR2 FQNEAQ. V shed 0 bases, J shed 4 bases, and the junction held 15 bases outside the gene matches.

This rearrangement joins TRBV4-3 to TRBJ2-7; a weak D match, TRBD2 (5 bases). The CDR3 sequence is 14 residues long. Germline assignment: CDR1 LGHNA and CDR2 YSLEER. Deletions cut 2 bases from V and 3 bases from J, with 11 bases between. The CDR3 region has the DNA TGCGCCAGCAGCCAATCCGCGGGCCGCTACGAGCAGTACTTC. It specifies CASSQSAGRYEQYF.

CDR3 region: CASSEGTIGTYNSPLHF. The CDR3 DNA follows: TGTGCCAGCAGTGAGGGGACAATCGGCACCTATAATTCACCCCTCCACTTT. The chain uses TRBV25-1 and TRBJ1-6, with D possibly being TRBD1 (6 bases). V lost 3 bases to trimming and J lost 2 bases, with 14 bases between them. CDR3 length equals 17 residues. Germline lookup yields CDR1 MGHDK and CDR2 SYGVNS.

The CDR3 region has the DNA TGTGCCAGCAGTTACTTCATTGGGGAGGTGATCTACGAGCAGTACTTC. Amino acids: CASSYFIGEVIYEQYF. The chain is built from TRBV6-2 or TRBV6-3 and TRBJ2-7; D possibly corresponds to TRBD2 (6 bases). This CDR3 contains 16 residues. Germline V gene sequence: CDR1 MNHEY, CDR2 SVGEGT. V lost 1 base, J lost 3 bases, and 16 bases lay in between.

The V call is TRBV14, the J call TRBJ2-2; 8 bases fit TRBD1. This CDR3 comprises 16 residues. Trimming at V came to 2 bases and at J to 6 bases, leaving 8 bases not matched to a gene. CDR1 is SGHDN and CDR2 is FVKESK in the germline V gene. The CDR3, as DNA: TGTGCCAGCAGCCAAATCAGGGGGCTGGCGGCCGGGGAGCTGTTTTTT. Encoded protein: CASSQIRGLAAGELFF.